These 20 T cell receptor beta chains were sequenced from one sample in a study of shared clonotypes between healthy human individuals. This table comes from immunoSEQ multiplex PCR, and its TCRdb copy is limited to in-frame clones, with some not included. Among over a million clones listed, 95% to 99% were seen once. The sample consisted of naive CD4+ T cells sorted from blood. As to subset: CD45RA+ positively selected. These receptors were obtained from a man younger than 45 in good health.

V gene TRBV5-6 combines with J gene TRBJ2-3, with TRBD2 as a possible D gene (6 bases). Germline V gene lookup returns CDR1 SGHDT and CDR2 YYEEEE. The V gene lost 1 base and the J gene lost 2 bases, with 23 bases spanning the gap. The CDR3 runs to 19 residues. CDR3 residues: CASSLYRTGRESLTDTQYF. CDR3 coding DNA: TGTGCCAGCAGCTTGTATCGGACGGGACGGGAGTCCCTCACAGATACGCAGTATTTT.

This chain joins TRBV11-2 and TRBJ2-7; TRBD1 aligns across 12 bases. The CDR3 is 14 amino acids. With 5 bases clipped from V and 9 bases from J, the junction kept 8 bases outside the gene matches. Germline V gene sequence: CDR1 SGHAT, CDR2 FQNNGV. The CDR3 nucleotides read TGTGCCAGCAGCATTCCCGGGACAGGGGGCCGGCAGTACTTC. The encoded protein is CASSIPGTGGRQYF.

This clone was counted once. The rearrangement links TRBV5-5 to TRBJ1-2, with D uncertain. The CDR3 totals 15 residues. The V end lost 4 bases, the J end lost 0 bases, and 13 bases lay between the germline ends. CDR1 SGHKS and CDR2 YYEKEE come from the germline V gene (reference sequence). This CDR3 reads CASSRYSMANYGYTF. The CDR3 DNA reads TGTGCCAGCAGCCGTTATTCTATGGCTAACTATGGCTACACCTTC.

As DNA, the CDR3 is TGTGCCAGCAGTGGGCCCCAGGGCGAGCAGTACTTC. As protein: CASSGPQGEQYF. The chain joins TRBV2 to TRBJ2-7, with TRBD1 as a possible D gene (5 bases). Trimming cost V 4 bases and J 6 bases, with 10 bases left between them. The germline gives CDR1 SNHLY, CDR2 FYNNEI. The CDR3 has 12 residues.

This clone was seen only once. The chain carries TRBV2 and TRBJ2-7; no firm D call. With 7 bases removed from V and 2 bases from J, the gap between germline ends came to 6 bases. This CDR3 has 11 amino acids. Germline V lookup: CDR1 SNHLY, CDR2 FYNNEI. The CDR3 loop is CASNTAYEQYF. The DNA of the CDR3 is TGTGCCAGCAATACAGCCTACGAGCAGTACTTC.

This clone appeared once. The rearrangement uses TRBV11-3 and TRBJ2-1; 7 bases line up with TRBD2. Looked up from germline, CDR1 is SGHNT and CDR2 is YENEEA. The CDR3 loop spans 16 amino acids. J gave up 2 bases and V 5 bases, and 9 bases lay outside the gene matches. CDR3 bases: TGTGCCAGCAGCCTCGGGGCGGGAGACACCTACAATGAGCAGTTCTTC. As protein: CASSLGAGDTYNEQFF.

The chain employs TRBV30 and TRBJ1-1; D remains ambiguous. The germline gives CDR1 GTSNPN, CDR2 SVGIG (reference sequence). V dropped 4 bases and J dropped 0 bases, with 12 bases sitting between them. CDR3 length: 14 residues. The DNA of the CDR3 is TGTGCCTGGAATCCCCGCCGGATGAACACTGAAGCTTTCTTT. Its translation: CAWNPRRMNTEAFF.

V usage is TRBV28 and J usage is TRBJ1-2; D gene ambiguous. V lost 10 bases and J lost 8, with 11 bases in between. The length of the CDR3 is 10 residues. Germline lookup yields CDR1 MDHEN and CDR2 SYDVKM. CDR3 sequence reads: CATERVGYTF. The CDR3 DNA reads TGTGCCACCGAGAGAGTCGGCTACACCTTC.

The chain joins TRBV10-3 to TRBJ2-2; D gene uncertain. The CDR3 covers 13 residues. Trimming cost V 11 bases and J 1 base, with 11 bases left between them. From germline, CDR1 is ENHRY and CDR2 SYGVKD. The CDR3 region is CASRDKNTGELFF. CDR3 nucleotide sequence: TGTGCCTCCAGAGACAAGAACACCGGGGAGCTGTTTTTT.

This clone has just one count. The gene calls are TRBV21-1 and TRBJ2-7; whether TRBD2, the table's D call, matches the DNA was not checked. TRBV21-1 is a recognized pseudogene. This CDR3 contains 16 residues. The CDR3 sequence: CASSPRRGSKTYEQYF. Here the CDR3 DNA reads TGTGCCAGCAGCCCCCGGAGGGGCTCTAAGACCTACGAGCAGTACTTC.

V usage is TRBV18 and J usage is TRBJ2-5; D is unclear. The germline gives CDR1 KGHSH, CDR2 LQKENI. The CDR3 consists of 15 residues. V shed 3 bases and J shed 3 bases, with 14 bases lying between them. The CDR3 here is CASSPIGDNEETQYF. CDR3 coding DNA: TGTGCCAGCTCACCCATTGGTGATAACGAAGAGACCCAGTACTTC.

The J gene is TRBJ1-2, the V gene TRBV2; 9 nucleotides agree with TRBD1. J lost 4 bases, V lost 6 bases, and 12 bases had no gene match. This CDR3 spans 16 amino acids. Germline values: CDR1 SNHLY, CDR2 FYNNEI. As DNA, the CDR3 is TGTGCCAGCAGCCACCCCGGACAGGGGAATGGCTATGGCTACACCTTC. Amino acid sequence: CASSHPGQGNGYGYTF. Full variable domain (outside the CDR3, taken from reference TRBV2 and TRBJ1-2): EPEVTQTPSHQVTQMGQEVILRCVPISNHLYFYWYRQILGQKVEFLVSFYNNEISEKSEIFDDQFSVERPDGSNFTLKIRSTKLEDSAMYFCASSHPGQGNGYGYTFGSGTRLTVV.

J is TRBJ2-1 and V is TRBV9, with 7 bases aligning to TRBD2. Losses at the gene ends were 4 bases for V and 8 bases for J; bases not matched to a gene: 6. CDR1 is SGDLS and CDR2 is YYNGEE in the germline V gene. There are 13 residues in the CDR3. For the CDR3, the DNA is TGTGCCAGCAGCCGGGGCGGGAGCTATGAGCAGTTCTTC. This translates into CASSRGGSYEQFF.

The chain uses TRBV18 and TRBJ2-1; D perhaps matches TRBD1 (8 bases). CDR3 size: 14 residues. Germline V gives CDR1 KGHSH, CDR2 LQKENI. The ends were cut back, 1 base at V and 8 bases at J, with 12 bases in the middle. The CDR3, as DNA: TGTGCCAGCTCACCACGAACAGGGGGGGATGAGCAGTTCTTC. Protein product: CASSPRTGGDEQFF.

The chain recombines TRBV28 with TRBJ2-2, with 9 bases identical to TRBD2. The CDR3 loop spans 19 amino acids. In germline, CDR1 is MDHEN, CDR2 SYDVKM. V shed 5 bases, J shed 2 bases, and the junction held 15 bases outside the gene matches. This CDR3 reads CASSPQTSGKPTNTGELFF. In DNA form, the CDR3 reads TGTGCCAGCAGTCCCCAGACTAGCGGCAAACCCACTAACACCGGGGAGCTGTTTTTT.

The gene calls are TRBV11-2 and TRBJ2-5, with D unresolved. The CDR3 runs 14 residues. The germline CDR1 and CDR2 sequences are SGHAT and FQNNGV. V was pared by 7 bases and J by 0 bases, with 12 bases between. The CDR3 loop reads CASTPFPDQETQYF. The CDR3 DNA reads as TGTGCCAGCACCCCCTTCCCGGACCAAGAGACCCAGTACTTC. Full variable domain (outside the CDR3, taken from reference TRBV11-2 and TRBJ2-5): EAGVAQSPRYKIIEKRQSVAFWCNPISGHATLYWYQQILGQGPKLLIQFQNNGVVDDSQLPKDRFSAERLKGVDSTLKIQPAKLEDSAVYLCASTPFPDQETQYFGPGTRLLVL.

As DNA, the CDR3 is TGCAGCGTTGGGAAGGGGGCCGCCCCCTATGGCTACACCTTC. Its translation: CSVGKGAAPYGYTF. The chain employs TRBV29-1 and TRBJ1-2; TRBD1 agrees at 7 bases. The CDR3 consists of 14 residues. V lost 4 bases and J lost 4; bases outside the gene matches: 9. Germline V CDR1 and CDR2: SQVTM, ANQGSEA.

The CDR3 loop is CASSKLRDRGLRSTDTQYF. CDR3 DNA: TGTGCCAGCAGCAAACTCCGGGACAGGGGGTTACGTAGCACAGATACGCAGTATTTT. V is TRBV7-9 and J is TRBJ2-3, with 11 bases that match TRBD1. This CDR3 spans 19 amino acids. Germline V gives CDR1 SEHNR, CDR2 FQNEAQ (reference sequence). V dropped 5 bases and J dropped 0; count of bases not matched to a gene: 13. Supplemented by reference TRBV7-9 and TRBJ2-3, the full variable domain reads DTGVSQNPRHKITKRGQNVTFRCDPISEHNRLYWYRQTLGQGPEFLTYFQNEAQLEKSRLLSDRFSAERPKGSFSTLEIQRTEQGDSAMYLCASSKLRDRGLRSTDTQYFGPGTRLTVL.

The chain employs TRBV2 and TRBJ1-1; D is uncertain. Trimming cost V 6 bases and J 0 bases, with 8 bases left between them. Germline CDR1 SNHLY, CDR2 FYNNEI. The CDR3 sequence is 13 residues long. CDR3 loop: CASRDEMNTEAFF. DNA for the CDR3: TGTGCCAGCAGGGATGAAATGAACACTGAAGCTTTCTTT.

As regards this clone: The same CDR3 arises from other DNA sequences in this sample as well. This rearrangement joins TRBV9 to TRBJ2-1; 7 bases are shared with TRBD2. This CDR3 contains 15 residues. Germline trimming cut 0 bases from V and 4 bases from J; bases unmatched to any gene: 4. Germline V gives CDR1 SGDLS, CDR2 YYNGEE. The CDR3: CASSVASGDYNEQFF. CDR3 nucleotide sequence: TGTGCCAGCAGCGTAGCTAGCGGAGATTACAATGAGCAGTTCTTC. Combining the CDR3 with reference TRBV9 and TRBJ2-1 gives the whole variable domain DSGVTQTPKHLITATGQRVTLRCSPRSGDLSVYWYQQSLDQGLQFLIQYYNGEERAKGNILERFSAQQFPDLHSELNLSSLELGDSALYFCASSVASGDYNEQFFGPGTRLTVL.